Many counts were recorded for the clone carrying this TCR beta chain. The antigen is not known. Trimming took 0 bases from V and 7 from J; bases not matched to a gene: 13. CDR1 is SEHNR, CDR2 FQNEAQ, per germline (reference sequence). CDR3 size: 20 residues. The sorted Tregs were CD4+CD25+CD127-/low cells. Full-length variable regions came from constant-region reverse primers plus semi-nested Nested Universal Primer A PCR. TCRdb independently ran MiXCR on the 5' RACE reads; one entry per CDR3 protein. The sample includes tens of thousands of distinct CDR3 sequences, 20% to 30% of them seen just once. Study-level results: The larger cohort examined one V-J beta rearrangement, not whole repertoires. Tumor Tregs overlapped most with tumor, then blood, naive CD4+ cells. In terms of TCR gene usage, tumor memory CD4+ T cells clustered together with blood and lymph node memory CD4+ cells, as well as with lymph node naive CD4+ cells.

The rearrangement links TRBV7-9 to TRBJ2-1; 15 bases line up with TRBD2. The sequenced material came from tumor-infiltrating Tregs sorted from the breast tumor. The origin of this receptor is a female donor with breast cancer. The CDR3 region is CASSLARTSGRAEGRNEQFF. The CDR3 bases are TGTGCCAGCAGCTTAGCCAGGACTAGCGGGAGGGCCGAAGGGAGGAATGAGCAGTTCTTC.